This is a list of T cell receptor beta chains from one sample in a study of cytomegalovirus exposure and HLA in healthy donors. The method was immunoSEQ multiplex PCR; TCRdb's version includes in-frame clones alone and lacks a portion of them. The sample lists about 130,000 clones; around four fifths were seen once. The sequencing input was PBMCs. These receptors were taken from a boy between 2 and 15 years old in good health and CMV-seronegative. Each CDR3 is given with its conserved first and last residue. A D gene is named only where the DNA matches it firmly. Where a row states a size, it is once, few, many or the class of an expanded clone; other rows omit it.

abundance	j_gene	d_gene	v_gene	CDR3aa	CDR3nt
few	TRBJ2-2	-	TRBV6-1	CASSDLTGNTGELFF	TGTGCCAGCAGTGATCTGACAGGGAACACCGGGGAGCTGTTTTTT
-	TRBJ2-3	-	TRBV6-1	CASRAGISADTQYF	TGTGCCAGCAGGGCGGGAATTAGCGCAGATACGCAGTATTTT
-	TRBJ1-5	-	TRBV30	CAWRDRGDQPQHF	TGTGCCTGGAGGGACCGGGGAGATCAGCCCCAGCATTTT
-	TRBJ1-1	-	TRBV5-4	CASSSNLDRQAEAFF	TGTGCCAGCAGCTCCAATCTAGATCGACAGGCTGAAGCTTTCTTT
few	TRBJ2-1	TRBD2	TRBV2	CASSEAPSGASNEQFF	TGTGCCAGCAGTGAAGCTCCTAGCGGGGCATCCAATGAGCAGTTCTTC
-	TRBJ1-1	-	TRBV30	CAWSEGVWNTEAFF	TGTGCCTGGAGCGAAGGGGTATGGAACACTGAAGCTTTCTTT
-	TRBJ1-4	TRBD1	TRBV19	CASTGNLHPRQGGEKLFF	TGTGCCAGTACCGGCAATCTTCACCCTCGACAGGGGGGCGAAAAACTGTTTTTT
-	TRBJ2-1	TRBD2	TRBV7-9	CASSYLIAGGFDEQFF	TGTGCCAGCAGCTACCTTATAGCGGGGGGTTTTGATGAGCAGTTCTTC
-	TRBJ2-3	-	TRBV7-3	CASSLGGWGPDTQYF	TGTGCCAGCAGCTTAGGCGGATGGGGCCCAGATACGCAGTATTTT
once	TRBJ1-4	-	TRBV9	CASSVAQGPNEKLFF	TGTGCCAGCAGCGTAGCACAGGGCCCTAATGAAAAACTGTTTTTT
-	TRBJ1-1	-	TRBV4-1	CASSQDLGGSWAFF	TGCGCCAGCAGCCAAGATTTAGGAGGTTCCTGGGCTTTCTTT
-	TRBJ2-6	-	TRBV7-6	CASSLTGVDSGANVLTF	TGTGCCAGCAGCTTAACGGGGGTCGACTCTGGGGCCAACGTCCTGACTTTC
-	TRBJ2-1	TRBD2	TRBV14	CASSQGAGAGDEQFF	TGTGCCAGCAGCCAAGGGGCGGGAGCTGGGGATGAGCAGTTCTTC
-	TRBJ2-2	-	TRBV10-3	CAISVGENTGELFF	TGTGCCATCAGTGTTGGAGAGAACACCGGGGAGCTGTTTTTT
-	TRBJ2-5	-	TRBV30	CAWSRDDSEESETQYF	TGTGCCTGGAGTCGCGATGACAGTGAAGAGTCAGAGACCCAGTACTTC
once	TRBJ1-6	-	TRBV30	CAWRGGRGNSPLHF	TGTGCCTGGAGAGGGGGACGGGGAAATTCACCCCTCCACTTT
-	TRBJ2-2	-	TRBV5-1	CASSLAGRVMAGELFF	TGCGCCAGCAGCTTGGCTGGCAGGGTGATGGCCGGGGAGCTGTTTTTT
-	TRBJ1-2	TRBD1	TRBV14	CASSWDRTNYGYTF	TGTGCCAGCAGCTGGGACAGGACCAACTATGGCTACACCTTC
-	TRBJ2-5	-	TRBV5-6	CASSFRTAETQYF	TGTGCCAGCAGCTTCCGGACAGCGGAGACCCAGTACTTC
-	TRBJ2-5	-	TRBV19	CASSLRGYQETQYF	TGTGCCAGTAGTCTCCGGGGGTACCAAGAGACCCAGTACTTC
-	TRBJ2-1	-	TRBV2	CASSEGGAYNEQFF	TGTGCCAGCAGTGAAGGGGGGGCCTACAATGAGCAGTTCTTC
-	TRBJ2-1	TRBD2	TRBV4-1	CASSQGQTSGKSEQFF	TGCGCCAGCAGCCAAGGGCAAACTAGCGGGAAAAGCGAGCAGTTCTTC
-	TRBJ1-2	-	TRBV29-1	CSVEVGEENYGYTF	TGCAGCGTTGAGGTGGGGGAGGAGAACTATGGCTACACCTTC
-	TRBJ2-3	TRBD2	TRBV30	CAWSVPLSGGLNTQYF	TGTGCCTGGAGTGTGCCCCTGAGCGGGGGGCTGAATACGCAGTATTTT
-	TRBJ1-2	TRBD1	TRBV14	CASSQEEGAIGGYTF	TGTGCCAGCAGCCAAGAGGAGGGGGCCATTGGTGGCTACACCTTC
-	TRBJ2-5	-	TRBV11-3	CASSLGGLGHKNMETQYF	TGTGCCAGCAGCTTAGGAGGATTGGGACATAAGAATATGGAGACCCAGTACTTC
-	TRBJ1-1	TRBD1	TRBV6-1	CASSEGQDGGTEAFF	TGTGCCAGCAGTGAGGGACAGGACGGTGGGACTGAAGCTTTCTTT
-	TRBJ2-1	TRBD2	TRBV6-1	CASSGLAGGGDEQFF	TGTGCCAGCAGTGGATTAGCGGGAGGGGGTGATGAGCAGTTCTTC
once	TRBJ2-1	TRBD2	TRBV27	CASSPHRGAGGGHNEQFF	TGTGCCAGCAGTCCCCACCGTGGGGCGGGGGGGGGTCACAATGAGCAGTTCTTC
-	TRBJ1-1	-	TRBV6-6	CASSYSPDLNTEAFF	TGTGCCAGCAGTTACTCTCCAGATCTGAACACTGAAGCTTTCTTT
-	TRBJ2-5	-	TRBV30	CAWSVLGAQYF	TGTGCCTGGAGTGTACTCGGGGCCCAGTACTTC
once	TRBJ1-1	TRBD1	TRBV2	CASPFEGDRPNTEAFF	TGTGCCAGCCCCTTTGAGGGGGACAGACCTAACACCGAAGCTTTCTTT
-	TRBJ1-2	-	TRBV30	CAWSFPRGLDDYGYTF	TGTGCCTGGAGTTTTCCCCGGGGACTGGACGACTATGGCTACACCTTC
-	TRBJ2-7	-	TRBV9	CASSRLQSSYEQYF	TGTGCCAGCAGCAGACTTCAGAGCTCCTACGAGCAGTACTTC
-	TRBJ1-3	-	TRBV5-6	CASSAVGSGNTIYF	TGTGCCAGCAGCGCGGTCGGCTCTGGAAACACCATATATTTT
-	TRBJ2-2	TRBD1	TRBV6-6	CASSLTGTENTGELFF	TGTGCCAGCAGTCTCACCGGGACAGAGAACACCGGGGAGCTGTTTTTT
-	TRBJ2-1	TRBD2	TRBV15	CATSSDSGVTLEQFF	TGTGCCACCAGCAGCGATAGCGGGGTCACTCTTGAGCAGTTCTTC
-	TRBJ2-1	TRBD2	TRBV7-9	CADPGGRAPEESHEQFF	TGTGCCGATCCCGGAGGGAGGGCTCCGGAGGAATCACATGAGCAGTTCTTC
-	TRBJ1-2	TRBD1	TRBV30	CAWIRGGPGQGAGGYTF	TGTGCCTGGATACGCGGAGGCCCGGGACAGGGGGCGGGTGGCTACACCTTC
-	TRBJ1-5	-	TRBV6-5	CASSYSHSQPQHF	TGTGCCAGCAGTTACAGTCATAGTCAGCCCCAGCATTTT
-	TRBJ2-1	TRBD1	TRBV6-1	CASSAGTGRVNEQFF	TGTGCCAGCAGTGCCGGGACAGGGAGGGTCAATGAGCAGTTCTTC
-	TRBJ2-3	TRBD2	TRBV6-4	CASSPTSGGFTDTQYF	TGTGCCAGCAGTCCTACTAGCGGGGGGTTCACAGATACGCAGTATTTT
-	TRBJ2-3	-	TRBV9	CASSVVSRSTDTQYF	TGTGCCAGCAGCGTAGTTTCCAGGAGCACAGATACGCAGTATTTT
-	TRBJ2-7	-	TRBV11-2	CASSSPVWGHLDEQYF	TGTGCCAGCAGCTCCCCAGTCTGGGGGCATCTGGACGAGCAGTACTTC
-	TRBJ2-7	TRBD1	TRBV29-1	CSALRQGASEQYF	TGCAGCGCCCTTCGACAGGGGGCAAGCGAGCAGTACTTC
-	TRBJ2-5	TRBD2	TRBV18	CASSPVETSGGETQYF	TGTGCCAGCTCACCTGTCGAGACTAGCGGGGGAGAGACCCAGTACTTC
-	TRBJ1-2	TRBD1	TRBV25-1	CASSEYMGQGIPSYGYTF	TGTGCCAGCAGTGAATATATGGGACAGGGGATTCCTTCCTATGGCTACACCTTC
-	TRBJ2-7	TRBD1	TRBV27	CASSYRGHYEQYF	TGTGCCAGCAGCTACAGGGGGCACTACGAGCAGTACTTC
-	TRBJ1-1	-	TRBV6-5	CASSYGGLGTEAFF	TGTGCCAGCAGTTACGGAGGCTTGGGCACTGAAGCTTTCTTT
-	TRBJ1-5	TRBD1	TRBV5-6	CASSYGQEPNQPQHF	TGTGCCAGCAGCTATGGACAGGAACCCAATCAGCCCCAGCATTTT
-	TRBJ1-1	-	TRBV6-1	CASSEGPGEGGTEAFF	TGTGCCAGCAGTGAGGGACCGGGGGAAGGCGGCACTGAAGCTTTCTTT
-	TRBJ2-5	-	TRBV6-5	CASSRRRVAETQYF	TGTGCCAGCAGCCGAAGACGGGTAGCGGAGACCCAGTACTTC
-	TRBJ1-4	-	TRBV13	CASSLLSGNEKLFF	TGTGCCAGCAGCTTACTTAGTGGTAATGAAAAACTGTTTTTT
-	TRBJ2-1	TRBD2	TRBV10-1	CASRDSRARTSGTGNYNEQFF	TGCGCCAGCAGAGATTCCCGAGCTAGGACTAGCGGGACGGGCAACTACAATGAGCAGTTCTTC
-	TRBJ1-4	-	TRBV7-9	CASSPYLGAQEKLFF	TGTGCCAGCAGCCCCTACCTAGGGGCCCAAGAAAAACTGTTTTTT
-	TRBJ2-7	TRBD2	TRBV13	CASSPGTRHEQYF	TGTGCCAGCAGCCCCGGGACTAGGCACGAGCAGTACTTC
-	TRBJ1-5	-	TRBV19	CASSIQPPGNQPQHF	TGTGCCAGTAGTATCCAACCCCCAGGCAATCAGCCCCAGCATTTT
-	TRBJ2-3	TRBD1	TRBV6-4	CASSDSAGTGETDTQYF	TGTGCCAGCAGTGACTCAGCAGGGACAGGGGAGACAGATACGCAGTATTTT